One sample yielded the 19 T cell receptor beta chains listed below, sequenced in a study of beta chain features in type 1 diabetes. What these receptors recognize is not known. Study-wide points: Across all four CD4+ subsets, people with type 1 diabetes showed modestly shorter TCRB CDR3s.

TCRB transcripts that were expressed got sequenced, as all of the isolated RNA had been reverse transcribed. This table comes from immunoSEQ multiplex PCR, and its TCRdb copy is limited to in-frame clones, with some not included. The sample holds under 850,000 clones, 13% seen once. Specimen: naive CD4+ T cells from blood. The receptors shown here come from a man younger than 35 with type 1 diabetes.

V and J are TRBV7-3 and TRBJ2-5; maybe TRBD2 (6 bases). CDR1 SGHTA and CDR2 FQGTGA come from the germline V gene. The CDR3 is made up of 13 amino acids. V was trimmed by 3 bases and J by 3 bases, leaving 8 bases between them. The CDR3 region is CASSFGTEETQYF. The CDR3 region has the DNA TGTGCCAGCAGCTTCGGGACTGAAGAGACCCAGTACTTC.

This rearrangement joins TRBV29-1 to TRBJ2-3, with D unresolved. Trimming shortened V by 2 bases and J by 5 bases, and 11 bases separated the two germline ends. The CDR3 consists of 13 residues. Germline CDR1 reads SQVTM; CDR2 reads ANQGSEA. In nucleotides, the CDR3 is TGCAGCGTTGAACTCCAATACATAGATACGCAGTATTTT. It specifies CSVELQYIDTQYF.

The chain couples TRBV27 to TRBJ2-7; 9 bases fit TRBD1. CDR3 size: 15 residues. The ends lost 5 bases at V and 6 bases at J; junction bases unmatched: 11. The V gene's germline CDR1 is MNHEY and CDR2 SMNVEV (reference sequence). CDR3 DNA: TGTGCCAGCAGTGTACCGGGACAGGGTTTAAGCGAGCAGTACTTC. It yields the protein CASSVPGQGLSEQYF.

This clone was counted only a few times. The V call is TRBV18, the J call TRBJ1-4; D is perhaps TRBD1 (5 bases). The V end lost 3 bases, the J end lost 5 bases, and 13 bases lay between the germline ends. This CDR3 is built from 15 residues. Germline loops: CDR1 KGHSH, CDR2 LQKENI. This CDR3 reads CASSPGQGGNEKLFF. The CDR3 DNA sequence: TGTGCCAGCTCACCGGGTCAGGGTGGAAATGAAAAACTGTTTTTT.

This clone was picked up a small number of times. The J gene is TRBJ2-1, the V gene TRBV19; no definite D call. Germline CDR1 reads LNHDA; CDR2 reads SQIVND (reference sequence). Deletions cut 0 bases from V and 4 bases from J, with 10 bases between. This CDR3 is 15 amino acids long. Written as DNA, the CDR3 is TGTGCCAGTAGTATAGATCGGGCAGAGTACAATGAGCAGTTCTTC. Amino acids: CASSIDRAEYNEQFF. The full variable domain, rest sourced from reference TRBV19 and TRBJ2-1, is DGGITQSPKYLFRKEGQNVTLSCEQNLNHDAMYWYRQDPGQGLRLIYYSQIVNDFQKGDIAEGYSVSREKKESFPLTVTSAQKNPTAFYLCASSIDRAEYNEQFFGPGTRLTVL.

DNA for the CDR3: TGTGCCAGCAGCGGGTTAGGAGATACGCAGTATTTT. Residues: CASSGLGDTQYF. The rearrangement uses TRBV7-6 and TRBJ2-3; D remains unclear. CDR1 SGHVS and CDR2 FNYEAQ come from the germline V gene. The CDR3 is 12 amino acids. Deletions cut 5 bases from V and 5 bases from J, with 8 bases between.

The chain couples TRBV10-3 to TRBJ2-7; no firm D call. Trimming took off 0 bases at V and 3 bases at J, with 12 bases between the two ends. Germline V CDR1 and CDR2: ENHRY, SYGVKD. This CDR3 has 15 residues. The CDR3 DNA reads as TGTGCCATCAGTGAGTCGGGGAAACGGAACTACGAGCAGTACTTC. Protein product: CAISESGKRNYEQYF.

The sample holds a few counts of this clone. V usage is TRBV28 and J usage is TRBJ2-6; 10 bases map to TRBD1. V lost 4 bases and J lost 2; bases outside the gene matches: 11. The CDR3 extends over 19 amino acids. Germline V lookup: CDR1 MDHEN, CDR2 SYDVKM. The CDR3 DNA reads TGTGCCAGCAGTTCACCCGGGACAGGGGCAACCGCTGGGGCCAACGTCCTGACTTTC. Translating it yields CASSSPGTGATAGANVLTF.

The chain is built from TRBV28 and TRBJ2-5; D unresolved. The CDR3 is made up of 12 amino acids. V lost 4 bases and J lost 3, with 6 bases in between. Looked up from germline, CDR1 is MDHEN and CDR2 is SYDVKM. DNA for the CDR3: TGTGCCAGCAGTTGGTACAAAGAGACCCAGTACTTC. It yields the protein CASSWYKETQYF.

This clone has only a few counts. The gene calls are TRBV6-1 and TRBJ1-6; no reliable D call. Germline values: CDR1 MNHNS, CDR2 SASEGT. Trimming pared 6 bases from V and 8 bases from J, leaving 17 bases between. The CDR3 runs 15 residues. The CDR3: CASSHSKDSDSPLHF. DNA for the CDR3: TGTGCCAGCAGCCATTCTAAGGACTCCGATTCACCCCTCCACTTT.

The chain couples TRBV5-1 to TRBJ2-7; D is unresolved. Germline V lookup: CDR1 SGHRS, CDR2 YFSETQ. This CDR3 has 15 amino acids. V was clipped by 4 bases and J by 6 bases, with 20 bases between them. Written as DNA, the CDR3 is TGCGCCAGCAGCCCTCGCGCCGGGCCTGTCTCCGAGCAGTACTTC. Protein sequence: CASSPRAGPVSEQYF. The whole variable domain, remainder taken from reference TRBV5-1 and TRBJ2-7, is KAGVTQTPRYLIKTRGQQVTLSCSPISGHRSVSWYQQTPGQGLQFLFEYFSETQRNKGNFPGRFSGRQFSNSRSEMNVSTLELGDSALYLCASSPRAGPVSEQYFGPGTRLTVT.

The J gene is TRBJ1-1, the V gene TRBV10-3, with 9 positions matching TRBD1. The CDR3 sequence is 15 residues long. J gave up 4 bases and V 2 bases, and 5 bases lay outside the gene matches. In germline, CDR1 is ENHRY, CDR2 SYGVKD. The chain's CDR3 is CAISERTGVGTEAFF. The CDR3 DNA sequence: TGTGCCATCAGTGAGCGGACAGGGGTGGGCACTGAAGCTTTCTTT.

In its sample, this clone was seen a few times. The rearrangement joins TRBV6-5 to TRBJ1-2; D unresolved. With 10 bases removed from V and 0 bases from J, the gap between germline ends came to 9 bases. This CDR3 is built from 12 residues. Germline lookup yields CDR1 MNHEY and CDR2 SVGAGI. CDR3 coding DNA: TGTGCCATTTACGGGCCTAACTATGGCTACACCTTC. Its translation is CAIYGPNYGYTF.

The genes are TRBV28 and TRBJ2-1; D remains ambiguous. The V end was cut by 2 bases, the J end by 10 bases, with 6 bases between. Germline V gene sequence: CDR1 MDHEN, CDR2 SYDVKM. CDR3 length equals 11 residues. The DNA of the CDR3 is TGTGCCAGCAGTTTAGGATGGGAGCAGTTCTTC. Translated, it gives CASSLGWEQFF. Full variable domain (outside the CDR3, taken from reference TRBV28 and TRBJ2-1): DVKVTQSSRYLVKRTGEKVFLECVQDMDHENMFWYRQDPGLGLRLIYFSYDVKMKEKGDIPEGYSVSREKKERFSLILESASTNQTSMYLCASSLGWEQFFGPGTRLTVL.

V gene TRBV11-1 combines with J gene TRBJ2-5; TRBD1 matches 10 bases. Per the germline V gene, CDR1 is SGHAT and CDR2 is FQDESV (reference sequence). V shed 3 bases and J 3 bases; nucleotides not matched to a gene: 4. This CDR3 is built from 15 residues. The CDR3 here is CASSLFGTGEETQYF. CDR3 DNA: TGTGCCAGCAGCTTGTTCGGGACAGGGGAAGAGACCCAGTACTTC. Full variable domain (rest looked up from reference TRBV11-1 and TRBJ2-5): EAEVAQSPRYKITEKSQAVAFWCDPISGHATLYWYRQILGQGPELLVQFQDESVVDDSQLPKDRFSAERLKGVDSTLKIQPAELGDSAMYLCASSLFGTGEETQYFGPGTRLLVL.

V and J are TRBV29-1 and TRBJ2-3; D possibly corresponds to TRBD2 (6 bases). The length of the CDR3 is 13 residues. V shed 4 bases and J shed 5 bases, with 13 bases lying between them. The germline V gene has CDR1 SQVTM and CDR2 ANQGSEA. As DNA, the CDR3 is TGCAGCGTTGCAGGGCAGGGAGGAGATACGCAGTATTTT. This encodes CSVAGQGGDTQYF.

This clone turned up a few times. This chain connects TRBV27 to TRBJ2-7; the D gene could be TRBD1 or TRBD2 (5 bases each). Trimming removed 8 bases from V and 5 bases from J, with 16 bases in between. Per the germline V gene, CDR1 is MNHEY and CDR2 is SMNVEV (reference sequence). The CDR3 extends over 13 amino acids. CDR3: CASRDASLDEQYF. CDR3 coding DNA: TGTGCCAGCCGGGACGCCAGCCTGGACGAGCAGTACTTC.

The chain combines TRBV5-1 with TRBJ2-2; D remains ambiguous. V lost 2 bases and J 4 bases, leaving 9 bases between the germline ends. This CDR3 region has 14 residues. Germline-derived CDR1 and CDR2 are SGHRS and YFSETQ. CDR3 bases: TGCGCCAGCAGCTTTAGCTGGGGCACCGGGGAGCTGTTTTTT. It yields the protein CASSFSWGTGELFF.

The gene calls are TRBV6-1 and TRBJ2-3; 8 nucleotides match TRBD2. This CDR3 has 16 residues. V lost 1 base and J lost 1; bases outside the gene matches: 4. CDR1 and CDR2 (germline): MNHNS, SASEGT. Written as DNA, the CDR3 is TGTGCCAGCAGTGAAGTTGGAGCGGGGGGCACAGATACGCAGTATTTT. Translating gives CASSEVGAGGTDTQYF.